These 8 T cell receptor beta chains were all obtained from the same sample, sequenced in a study of T cell responses to AZD1222 COVID-19 vaccine (dated by TCRdb to 2020 to 2023). Libraries were prepared through the immunoSEQ multiplex PCR assay. What TCRdb holds here is the immuneACCESS table cut down to in-frame rearrangements. Part of the clones is not present; checked against another copy, under half of the missing clones reflect an unresolved V gene, and the others are unexplained. The sample yields about 82,000 clones; 80% to 95% were counted once. The ten largest clonotypes hold 3.1% of the sample. The time point label for this specimen denotes: about 28 days (+/-7) after the second vaccine dose. This specimen was peripheral blood, taken 28 days after the second AZD1222 dose. These receptors originate from an adult who received the AZD1222 COVID-19 vaccine.

This clone was found a few times. This chain connects TRBV7-6 to TRBJ1-5; possibly TRBD1 for D (5 bases). This CDR3 is 16 amino acids long. CDR1 and CDR2 from the germline V gene are SGHVS and FNYEAQ. V was shortened by 0 bases and J by 0 bases, with 9 bases between the two germline ends. The CDR3 coding sequence is TGTGCCAGCAGCTTAGCTCCGGGGGATAGCAATCAGCCCCAGCATTTT. It yields the protein CASSLAPGDSNQPQHF.

The chain links TRBV6-1 to TRBJ1-4; TRBD1 might be the D (5 bases). This CDR3 contains 16 residues. Germline-derived CDR1 and CDR2 are MNHNS and SASEGT. The V end was cut by 4 bases, the J end by 0 bases, with 12 bases between. CDR3 amino acids: CASSARDRATNEKLFF. CDR3 coding DNA: TGTGCCAGCAGTGCCCGGGACCGAGCAACTAATGAAAAACTGTTTTTT.

The chain combines TRBV15 with TRBJ2-7, with TRBD1 matching over 8 bases. With V trimmed by 3 bases and J by 3 bases, 4 bases remained unmatched. Germline V gene data show CDR1 as LNHNV and CDR2 as YYDKDF (reference sequence). This CDR3 has 14 amino acids. The CDR3 sequence is CATSSRTGIYEQYF. CDR3 in DNA: TGTGCCACCAGCAGTAGGACAGGGATCTACGAGCAGTACTTC.

This chain joins TRBV30 and TRBJ2-1; 12 bases are a match to TRBD2. V lost 5 bases and J lost 4; bases outside the gene matches: 6. Looked up from germline, CDR1 is GTSNPN and CDR2 is SVGIG (reference sequence). This CDR3 spans 15 amino acids. DNA for the CDR3: TGTGCCTGGTCGACAGGACTAGCGGGGTACAATGAGCAGTTCTTC. Translated, it gives CAWSTGLAGYNEQFF. The variable domain in full, with the rest retrieved from reference TRBV30 and TRBJ2-1, is SQTIHQWPATLVQPVGSPLSLECTVEGTSNPNLYWYRQAAGRGLQLLFYSVGIGQISSEVPQNLSASRPQDRQFILSSKKLLLSDSGFYLCAWSTGLAGYNEQFFGPGTRLTVL.

A single count supports this clone. The J gene is TRBJ1-1, the V gene TRBV19, with TRBD1 matching over 7 bases. Losses at the gene ends were 5 bases for V and 4 bases for J; bases not matched to a gene: 7. CDR1 LNHDA and CDR2 SQIVND come from the germline V gene (reference sequence). The CDR3 totals 14 residues. The CDR3 is CASSFRQGGTEAFF. CDR3 coding DNA: TGTGCCAGTAGTTTCAGACAGGGTGGCACTGAAGCTTTCTTT.

The chain is built from TRBV2 and TRBJ1-5; D is uncertain. The CDR3 sequence is 14 residues long. The germline CDR1 and CDR2 sequences are SNHLY and FYNNEI. Trimming shortened V by 4 bases and J by 3 bases, and 10 bases separated the two germline ends. The CDR3 here is CASSVRADNQPQHF. The DNA for the CDR3 is TGTGCCAGCAGTGTTAGGGCGGACAATCAGCCCCAGCATTTT.

This chain connects TRBV11-2 to TRBJ1-1; D unresolved. The CDR3 loop spans 14 amino acids. The germline CDR1 and CDR2 sequences are SGHAT and FQNNGV. Trimming removed 0 bases from V and 2 bases from J, with 7 bases in between. In nucleotides, the CDR3 is TGTGCCAGCAGCTTAGAGCTACTCAACACTGAAGCTTTCTTT. Protein sequence: CASSLELLNTEAFF.

The CDR3 loop reads CASSTTETYGYTF. Written as DNA, the CDR3 is TGTGCCAGCAGCACGACAGAGACTTATGGCTACACCTTC. This chain joins TRBV12-3 or TRBV12-4 and TRBJ1-2; TRBD1 is a possible D gene (5 bases). Trimming removed 6 bases at V and 5 bases at J, with 13 bases between. This CDR3 comprises 13 residues.